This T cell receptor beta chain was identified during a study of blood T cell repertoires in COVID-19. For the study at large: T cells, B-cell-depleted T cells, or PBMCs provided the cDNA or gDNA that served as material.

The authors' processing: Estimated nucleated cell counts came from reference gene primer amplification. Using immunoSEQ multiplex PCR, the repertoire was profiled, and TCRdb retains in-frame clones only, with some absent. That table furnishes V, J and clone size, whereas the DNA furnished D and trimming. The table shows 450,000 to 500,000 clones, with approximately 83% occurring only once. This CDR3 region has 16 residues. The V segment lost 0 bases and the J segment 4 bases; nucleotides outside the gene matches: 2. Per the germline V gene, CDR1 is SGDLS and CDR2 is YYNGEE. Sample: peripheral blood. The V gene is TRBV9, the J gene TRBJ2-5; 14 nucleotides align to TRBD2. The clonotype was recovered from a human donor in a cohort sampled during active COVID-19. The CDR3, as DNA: TGTGCCAGCAGCGTAGATGGACTAGCGGGAGGAGAGACCCAGTACTTC. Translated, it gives CASSVDGLAGGETQYF.